Shown below are 32 T cell receptor beta chains from a single sample sequenced in a study of T cell repertoires in cytomegalovirus infection. MiXCR, run by TCRdb on the reads, gives a single entry per CDR3 protein. This sample yields under 200,000 distinct CDR3 sequences, of which more than 15% are seen a single time; roughly a sixth belongs to the top ten. Material for sequencing was CD8+ T cells from PBMCs. The source is a human donor in good health (CMV status not recorded). Some clones in this sample may be carry-over from other donors' samples.

The gene calls are TRBV28 and TRBJ1-2, with unresolved D. Trimming removed 5 bases from V and 1 base from J, with 5 bases in between. Germline lookup yields CDR1 MDHEN and CDR2 SYDVKM. The CDR3 consists of 12 residues. The CDR3 coding sequence is TGTGCCAGCAGTCCCCTTAACTATGGCTACACCTTC. It encodes CASSPLNYGYTF.

Only a few counts were recorded for this clonotype. The genes are TRBV7-2 and TRBJ1-1; D unclear. Germline V CDR1 and CDR2: SGHTA, FQGNSA. The CDR3 is 14 amino acids. V dropped 8 bases and J dropped 0 bases, with 13 bases sitting between them. This CDR3 is CASGSFFMNTEAFF. As DNA, the CDR3 is TGTGCCAGCGGGTCCTTTTTTATGAACACTGAAGCTTTCTTT.

The chain uses TRBV7-9 and TRBJ2-7, with 8 bases aligning to TRBD1. Trimming at V came to 4 bases and at J to 2 bases, leaving 10 bases not matched to a gene. CDR3 length equals 16 residues. In germline, CDR1 is SEHNR, CDR2 FQNEAQ (reference sequence). CDR3 sequence reads: CASSSPNDRGPYEQYF. The CDR3 DNA reads as TGTGCCAGCAGCTCCCCAAACGACAGGGGCCCCTACGAGCAGTACTTC. Together with reference TRBV7-9 and TRBJ2-7, the CDR3 gives the full variable domain: DTGVSQNPRHKITKRGQNVTFRCDPISEHNRLYWYRQTLGQGPEFLTYFQNEAQLEKSRLLSDRFSAERPKGSFSTLEIQRTEQGDSAMYLCASSSPNDRGPYEQYFGPGTRLTVT.

This clonotype was observed a few times. This chain connects TRBV20-1 to TRBJ2-1; D is possibly TRBD2 (5 bases). V shed 5 bases and J shed 2 bases, with 13 bases lying between them. CDR3 length: 14 residues. Germline CDR1 is DFQATT and CDR2 is SNEGSKA (reference sequence). The CDR3 bases are TGCAGTGCTTTGAATCCGGAGGCCTACAATGAGCAGTTCTTC. It yields the protein CSALNPEAYNEQFF.

This clonotype was counted a few times. The gene calls are TRBV5-1 and TRBJ2-1, with 7 positions matching TRBD2. This CDR3 comprises 16 residues. CDR1 is SGHRS and CDR2 is YFSETQ in the germline V gene. Trimming removed 0 bases from V and 5 bases from J; junction bases left unmatched: 8. Here the CDR3 DNA reads TGCGCCAGCAGCTTGGAGTCGGGAGGCAGAGACAATGAGCAGTTCTTC. Its protein is CASSLESGGRDNEQFF.

This clonotype appeared a few times. The rearrangement joins TRBV25-1 to TRBJ2-5; no clear D gene. CDR1 is MGHDK, CDR2 SYGVNS, per germline. This CDR3 contains 14 residues. V was clipped by 1 base and J by 2 bases, with 8 bases between them. The CDR3 region has the DNA TGTGCCAGCAGTGAATCGGGCAGACAAGAGACCCAGTACTTC. It specifies CASSESGRQETQYF.

This clonotype was seen a few times. The rearrangement uses TRBV7-9 and TRBJ1-1, with D possibly TRBD1 on 5 matching bases. CDR1 is SEHNR and CDR2 is FQNEAQ in the germline V gene (reference sequence). The V and J ends lost 7 bases and 2 bases respectively, with 14 bases between them. CDR3 length: 14 amino acids. CDR3 sequence (DNA): TGTGCCAGCACCCCCCGGGGGACCAACACTGAAGCTTTCTTT. Amino acids: CASTPRGTNTEAFF.

The rearrangement uses TRBV6-2 or TRBV6-3 and TRBJ1-1; tentative D call: TRBD1 (5 bases). Germline V lookup: CDR1 MNHEY, CDR2 SVGEGT. CDR3 size: 13 residues. The V and J ends lost 6 bases and 11 bases respectively, with 19 bases between them. CDR3 sequence reads: CASRRRLGDAAFF. CDR3 nucleotides: TGTGCCAGCAGAAGACGTTTGGGGGACGCGGCTTTCTTT.

This chain joins TRBV7-6 and TRBJ2-7; the D gene is possibly TRBD1 (7 bases). Trimming pared 5 bases from V and 0 bases from J, leaving 11 bases between. Looked up from germline, CDR1 is SGHVS and CDR2 is FNYEAQ. The CDR3 sequence is 14 residues long. This CDR3 reads CASSAGGPSYEQYF. For the CDR3, the DNA is TGTGCCAGCAGCGCAGGGGGGCCCTCCTACGAGCAGTACTTC.

This chain links TRBV6-6 with TRBJ2-2; D gene ambiguous. Germline V gene sequence: CDR1 MNHNY, CDR2 SVGAGI (reference sequence). The CDR3 loop spans 15 amino acids. Trimming shortened V by 6 bases and J by 6 bases, and 17 bases separated the two germline ends. This CDR3 is CASSPNTRIAGELFF. The CDR3 nucleotides are TGTGCCAGCAGCCCTAATACAAGGATAGCCGGGGAGCTGTTTTTT.

This clonotype was seen ten or more times. The V gene is TRBV7-8, the J gene TRBJ2-1, with TRBD2 matching over 11 bases. Per germline, CDR1 SGHVS and CDR2 FQNEAQ. This CDR3 has 15 residues. Trimming took 3 bases from V and 4 from J; bases not matched to a gene: 2. Written as DNA, the CDR3 is TGTGCCAGCAGCTTCAGACTAGCGGGGTACAATGAGCAGTTCTTC. As protein: CASSFRLAGYNEQFF.

This clonotype occurred a few times. The V gene is TRBV28, the J gene TRBJ1-5; D may be TRBD1 (6 bases). The V end lost 7 bases, the J end lost 4 bases, and 17 bases lay between the germline ends. There are 15 residues in the CDR3. Per the germline V gene, CDR1 is MDHEN and CDR2 is SYDVKM. In nucleotides, the CDR3 is TGTGCCAGCAATCTTTGGAGCCAGGGGAATCAGCCCCAGCATTTT. Residues: CASNLWSQGNQPQHF.

This chain connects TRBV15 to TRBJ1-2, with TRBD1 matching over 9 bases. Germline V lookup: CDR1 LNHNV, CDR2 YYDKDF (reference sequence). The CDR3 is 16 amino acids. The junction had 14 bases not matched to a gene; V was cut back by 5 bases and J by 7 bases. The DNA of the CDR3 is TGTGCCACCAGCCAAGCCCTCTCAGACAGGGGGGCTGGCTACACCTTC. Translation gives CATSQALSDRGAGYTF.

The chain joins TRBV2 to TRBJ2-1; D not certain. Germline V gene sequence: CDR1 SNHLY, CDR2 FYNNEI. Trimming shortened V by 10 bases and J by 8 bases, and 21 bases separated the two germline ends. The CDR3 length is 14 residues. The CDR3, as DNA: TGTGCCACGTCAGGCTATCCCCCTGGAGATGAGCAGTTCTTC. Translated: CATSGYPPGDEQFF.

In DNA, the CDR3 is TGTGCCAGCACCGGACAGGTGTTCGAGCAGTACTTC. This codes for CASTGQVFEQYF. The rearrangement uses TRBV12-3 or TRBV12-4 and TRBJ2-7; TRBD1 agrees at 7 bases. Trimming at V came to 7 bases and at J to 6 bases, leaving 6 bases not matched to a gene. The CDR3 is 12 amino acids.

This chain joins TRBV14 and TRBJ1-2; maybe TRBD1 (5 bases). From germline, CDR1 is SGHDN and CDR2 FVKESK. CDR3 length equals 15 residues. With 4 bases removed from V and 3 bases from J, the gap between germline ends came to 15 bases. CDR3 region: CASSPRDRIYYGYTF. The CDR3 DNA follows: TGTGCCAGCAGCCCTAGGGACCGAATCTACTATGGCTACACCTTC. Filled out from reference TRBV14 and TRBJ1-2, the complete variable domain reads EAGVTQFPSHSVIEKGQTVTLRCDPISGHDNLYWYRRVMGKEIKFLLHFVKESKQDESGMPNNRFLAERTGGTYSTLKVQPAELEDSGVYFCASSPRDRIYYGYTFGSGTRLTVV.

This clonotype was detected a few times. This rearrangement joins TRBV6-2 or TRBV6-3 to TRBJ2-5; no definite D call. Germline loops: CDR1 MNHEY, CDR2 SVGEGT. The CDR3 is 16 amino acids. Trimming shortened V by 3 bases and J by 2 bases, and 16 bases separated the two germline ends. CDR3 amino acids: CASSYPRPSLQETQYF. The CDR3 nucleotides read TGTGCCAGCAGTTATCCCCGGCCCTCCCTACAAGAGACCCAGTACTTC.

CDR3 coding DNA: TGTGCCAAAAAGCGGGGGAGCACAGATACGCAGTATTTT. Amino acid sequence: CAKKRGSTDTQYF. The rearrangement links TRBV6-2 or TRBV6-3 to TRBJ2-3; 8 bases are shared with TRBD2. The germline gives CDR1 MNHEY, CDR2 SVGEGT. CDR3 length: 13 amino acids. J was trimmed by 0 bases and V by 10 bases; bases with no gene match: 3.

The chain links TRBV6-1 to TRBJ2-3; no reliable D call. The V gene's germline CDR1 is MNHNS and CDR2 SASEGT. V was clipped by 8 bases and J by 7 bases, with 16 bases between them. This CDR3 is 13 amino acids long. CDR3 sequence: CASQQFLKNTQYF. In DNA, the CDR3 is TGTGCCAGCCAGCAGTTTCTGAAAAATACGCAGTATTTT.

This clonotype was picked up a small number of times. CDR3 loop: CASKEGGETQYF. The DNA of the CDR3 is TGTGCCTCCAAAGAGGGCGGAGAGACCCAGTACTTC. This chain uses TRBV7-2 with TRBJ2-5; tentative D call: TRBD2 (5 bases). CDR1 SGHTA and CDR2 FQGNSA come from the germline V gene. Deletions cut 11 bases from V and 4 bases from J, with 14 bases between. The CDR3 sequence is 12 residues long.

In its sample, this clonotype was seen a few times. The chain has TRBV5-6 and TRBJ2-1, with D uncertain. The CDR3 is 15 amino acids. Germline CDR1 is SGHDT and CDR2 is YYEEEE. Trimming shortened V by 4 bases and J by 1 base, and 12 bases separated the two germline ends. This chain's CDR3 is CASSPGVASYNEQFF. Here the CDR3 DNA reads TGTGCCAGCAGCCCTGGGGTGGCTTCCTACAATGAGCAGTTCTTC.

This clonotype has a handful of counts. The chain has TRBV7-6 and TRBJ1-1; D is perhaps TRBD1 (5 bases). Germline CDR1 and CDR2: SGHVS and FNYEAQ. V was cut by 2 bases and J by 0 bases, with 19 bases left in between. This CDR3 contains 18 residues. The CDR3 region is CASSLKEGDEDMNTEAFF. In DNA, the CDR3 is TGTGCCAGCAGCTTAAAGGAAGGGGACGAGGATATGAACACTGAAGCTTTCTTT.

The J gene is TRBJ2-7, the V gene TRBV7-9, with TRBD2 identical over 8 bases. The CDR3 is 16 residues long. The V and J ends lost 5 bases and 0 bases, in that order; junction bases with no gene match: 9. Germline V gene sequence: CDR1 SEHNR, CDR2 FQNEAQ (reference sequence). CDR3 loop: CASSHPGTRDSYEQYF. As DNA, the CDR3 is TGTGCCAGCAGCCATCCCGGGACTAGAGACTCCTACGAGCAGTACTTC. Drawing the rest from reference TRBV7-9 and TRBJ2-7, the complete variable domain is DTGVSQNPRHKITKRGQNVTFRCDPISEHNRLYWYRQTLGQGPEFLTYFQNEAQLEKSRLLSDRFSAERPKGSFSTLEIQRTEQGDSAMYLCASSHPGTRDSYEQYFGPGTRLTVT.

The chain employs TRBV4-1 and TRBJ2-2; no definite D call. Per the germline V gene, CDR1 is MGHRA and CDR2 is YSYEKL. V gave up 4 bases and J gave up 0 bases, with 9 bases separating them. The CDR3 extends over 15 amino acids. CDR3 in amino acids: CASSPLDTNTGELFF. CDR3 in DNA: TGCGCCAGCAGCCCCCTAGATACGAACACCGGGGAGCTGTTTTTT.

V and J are TRBV2 and TRBJ2-7; 7 nucleotides align to TRBD1. The ends lost 9 bases at V and 2 bases at J; junction bases unmatched: 4. Germline V gene sequence: CDR1 SNHLY, CDR2 FYNNEI. This CDR3 region has 12 residues. For the CDR3, the DNA is TGTGCCAGTCAGACAGGGACCTACGAGCAGTACTTC. Residues: CASQTGTYEQYF.

This clonotype was counted only a few times. The chain recombines TRBV7-9 with TRBJ1-1; TRBD1 matches at 7 bases. This CDR3 is 16 amino acids long. The J segment lost 4 bases and the V segment lost 4 bases, leaving 12 bases of the junction unmatched. Germline values: CDR1 SEHNR, CDR2 FQNEAQ (reference sequence). Written as DNA, the CDR3 is TGTGCCAGCAGCTCAACGACAGGGATGAGTTTCACTGAAGCTTTCTTT. Translated, it gives CASSSTTGMSFTEAFF.

The chain combines TRBV4-3 with TRBJ1-1; tentative D call: TRBD1 (5 bases). The CDR3 consists of 16 residues. Germline values: CDR1 LGHNA, CDR2 YSLEER. Trimming cost V 0 bases and J 0 bases, with 11 bases left between them. CDR3 region: CASSQDLGGMNTEAFF. CDR3 in DNA: TGCGCCAGCAGCCAAGATCTGGGGGGTATGAACACTGAAGCTTTCTTT.

The chain joins TRBV5-1 to TRBJ2-3; perhaps TRBD1 as D (6 bases). CDR3 length: 16 amino acids. V was pared by 0 bases and J by 2 bases, with 13 bases between. CDR1 and CDR2 from the germline V gene are SGHRS and YFSETQ. The CDR3 region has the DNA TGCGCCAGCAGCTTGGCCCGACAGGAGTTCACAGATACGCAGTATTTT. Its protein is CASSLARQEFTDTQYF.

This clonotype appeared a few times. The rearrangement uses TRBV7-3 and TRBJ2-3; the D gene is possibly TRBD1 (6 bases). The CDR3 is made up of 13 amino acids. The germline CDR1 and CDR2 sequences are SGHTA and FQGTGA. Trimming shortened V by 10 bases and J by 2 bases, and 13 bases separated the two germline ends. CDR3 DNA sequence: TGTGCCACCGGGGACAACTACACAGATACGCAGTATTTT. Translated, it gives CATGDNYTDTQYF.

The sample holds a few counts of this clonotype. The J gene is TRBJ2-7, the V gene TRBV4-1, with D possibly being TRBD1 or TRBD2 (5 bases each). Trimming left V 4 bases short and J 4 bases short, with 14 bases between. Germline-derived CDR1 and CDR2 are MGHRA and YSYEKL. The length of the CDR3 is 14 residues. The DNA for the CDR3 is TGCGCCAGCAGCCTTCCGGGGCAGAGTTACGAGCAGTACTTC. As protein: CASSLPGQSYEQYF.

This clonotype was seen a few times. This chain uses TRBV9 with TRBJ2-1; 15 bases fit TRBD2. Looked up from germline, CDR1 is SGDLS and CDR2 is YYNGEE. Trimming cost V 4 bases and J 7 bases; bases outside gene matches: 6. The CDR3 runs 16 residues. In nucleotides, the CDR3 is TGTGCCAGCAGCTCATCGGGACTAGCGGGGGGAAATGAGCAGTTCTTC. Protein product: CASSSSGLAGGNEQFF.

The chain is built from TRBV4-3 and TRBJ2-7; the D gene is possibly TRBD1 (5 bases). Germline lookup yields CDR1 LGHNA and CDR2 YSLEER. Trimming removed 0 bases from V and 0 bases from J, with 9 bases in between. This CDR3 spans 15 amino acids. The CDR3 nucleotides read TGCGCCAGCAGCCAAGATACAACAGGCTCCTACGAGCAGTACTTC. Translated: CASSQDTTGSYEQYF.